This T cell receptor beta chain was retrieved from a study of OX40 agonist ivuxolimab in advanced cancers. Concerning the study at large: The costimulatory receptor OX40 (CD134) was targeted by ivuxolimab, a fully human IgG2 agonistic monoclonal antibody. Partial responses occurred in three dose-escalation patients, of whom one had hepatocellular carcinoma and two had cutaneous melanoma. Among the roughly 50 dose-escalation patients, about 19 had hepatocellular carcinoma, roughly 15 melanoma, 9 renal cell carcinoma and 9 head and neck cancer. In the dose-escalation cohort, 82.7% of patients were male, and the mean age was roughly 60 years, with a range of about 23 to 80. The point of sequencing TCRbeta in the periphery was to test whether ivuxolimab changed TCR sequence diversity and drove clonal T-cell expansion. Intravenous ivuxolimab was administered to patients every 2 weeks at six dose levels: 0.01, 0.1, 0.3, 1.5, 3 and 10 mg/kg. The paper describes the monotherapy dose-escalation part (N ≈ 51 patients) of the phase I trial of ivuxolimab. Prior anti-PD-1, anti-PD-L1 or anti-CTLA-4 therapy was permitted, and checkpoint inhibitors had been received by approximately 39% of dose-escalation patients.

A remark on this clone: The target of this receptor is not known. No clone much larger than this one lies a single base away; base qualities are absent.

Patients with autoimmune disease history or receiving systemic immunosuppression were excluded from the trial. Peripheral blood for TCR sequencing was drawn from every dose cohort at baseline, at cycle 4 day 1 and at cycle 7 day 1. The samples were taken from a phase I, first-in-human, multicenter, open-label dose-escalation trial of ivuxolimab. Adults with locally advanced or metastatic head and neck squamous cell, hepatocellular, melanoma or renal cell carcinoma were enrolled in the trial. Before TCR sequencing, CD4+ T cells and CD8+ T cells were sorted from peripheral blood as separate populations. For sequencing of the TCRbeta CDR3 region, genomic DNA was extracted from the sorted cells. The immunoSEQ Assay was used for sequencing of TCRbeta CDR3 regions. TCRdb retrieved this table from immuneACCESS and kept in-frame rearrangements only. Not all clones are present; in checked studies, unresolved V genes account for under half, and no reason is known for the remainder. For this sample the table gives 60,000 to 100,000 clones, of which about 87% were detected only once. Together, the top ten hold more than 0.45% of the sample.

Results and caveats for the whole study, not just this receptor: Which antigens the clonally expanded peripheral T cells were specific for was not determined. At doses of 0.1 to 3.0 mg/kg, clonal expansion of both CD4+ and CD8+ blood T cells was observed from baseline to week 6. After ivuxolimab, CD8+ T cells had more expanded clones than CD4+ T cells on average. In the 0.1-3.0 mg/kg groups, partial responders had among the lowest normalized peripheral clonal expansion, particularly in CD8+ T cells. Low levels of normalized T-cell clonal expansion were also seen in some nonresponding patients.

V lost 5 bases and J lost 5 bases; the stretch between them is 4 bases long. The CDR3, cysteine through phenylalanine, is 10 amino acids long. Only the CDR3 DNA stays, 30 bases, in frame from base 1. Per the germline V gene (reference sequence), DFQATT is the CDR1 and SNEGSKA is the CDR2. The sequence was obtained from an adult with an advanced solid tumor such as melanoma, head and neck, liver or kidney cancer. The sequencing used CD4+ or CD8+ T cells sorted from blood, collected in a trial of the OX40 agonist ivuxolimab. Recombination connected TRBV20-1 to TRBJ2-1; no D segment can be confidently identified. The DNA sequence reads TGCAGTGCTTCTAACAATGAGCAGTTCTTC. Its protein is CSASNNEQFF.